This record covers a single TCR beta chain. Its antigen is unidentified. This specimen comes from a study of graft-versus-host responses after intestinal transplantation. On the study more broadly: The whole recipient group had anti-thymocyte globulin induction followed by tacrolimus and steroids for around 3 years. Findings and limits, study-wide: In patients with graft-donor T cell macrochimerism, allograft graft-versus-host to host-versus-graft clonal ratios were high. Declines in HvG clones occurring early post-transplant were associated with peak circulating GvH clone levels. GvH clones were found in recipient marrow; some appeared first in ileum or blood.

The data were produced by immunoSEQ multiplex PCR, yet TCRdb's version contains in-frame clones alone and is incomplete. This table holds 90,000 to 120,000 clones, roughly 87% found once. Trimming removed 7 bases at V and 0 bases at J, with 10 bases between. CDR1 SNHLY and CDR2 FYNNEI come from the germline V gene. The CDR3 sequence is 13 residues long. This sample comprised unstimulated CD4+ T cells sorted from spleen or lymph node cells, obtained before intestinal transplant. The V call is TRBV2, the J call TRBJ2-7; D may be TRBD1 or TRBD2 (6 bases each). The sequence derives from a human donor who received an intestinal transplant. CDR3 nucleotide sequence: TGTGCCAGCAACCCGGGGGCCTCCTACGAGCAGTACTTC. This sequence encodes CASNPGASYEQYF.